This is a list of T cell receptor beta chains from one sample in a study of blood T cell repertoires in COVID-19. Profiled with immunoSEQ multiplex PCR; TCRdb holds only in-frame clones, not every one. This table holds 55,000 to 65,000 clones, around 83% found once. The sequenced material came from peripheral blood. The receptors here all came from a woman of 80 years or more with acute or convalescent COVID-19. Each CDR3 is given with its conserved first and last residue. The order of the fields is D gene, clone size, J gene, V gene, CDR3 protein, CDR3 DNA. D genes are given only for firm matches. Some rows have no size entry. The others give once, few or many, or a class for an expanded clone.

d_call: TRBD1; clone_size: -; j_call: TRBJ1-6; v_call: TRBV6-2/TRBV6-3; cdr3_aa: CASSSEGAGNSPLHF; cdr3_nt: TGTGCCAGCAGCTCCGAGGGGGCGGGTAATTCACCCCTCCACTTT
d_call: TRBD1; clone_size: -; j_call: TRBJ2-7; v_call: TRBV5-8; cdr3_aa: CASSHPGQGYEQYF; cdr3_nt: TGTGCCAGCAGCCACCCGGGACAGGGTTACGAGCAGTACTTC
d_call: -; clone_size: -; j_call: TRBJ1-4; v_call: TRBV3-1/TRBV3-2; cdr3_aa: CASSPREIGRREKLFF; cdr3_nt: TGTGCCAGCAGCCCAAGGGAAATAGGCCGGAGGGAAAAACTGTTTTTT
d_call: TRBD1; clone_size: -; j_call: TRBJ1-6; v_call: TRBV3-1/TRBV3-2; cdr3_aa: CASSREGQANSPLHF; cdr3_nt: TGTGCCAGCAGCCGAGAGGGACAGGCAAATTCACCCCTCCACTTT
d_call: -; clone_size: -; j_call: TRBJ2-3; v_call: TRBV5-1; cdr3_aa: CASTGVRGTDTQYF; cdr3_nt: TGCGCCAGCACCGGGGTTCGAGGCACAGATACGCAGTATTTT
d_call: TRBD1; clone_size: few; j_call: TRBJ1-5; v_call: TRBV5-4; cdr3_aa: CASSLFGTDSNQPQHF; cdr3_nt: TGTGCCAGCAGCTTGTTTGGGACAGATAGCAATCAGCCCCAGCATTTT
d_call: TRBD1; clone_size: -; j_call: TRBJ2-7; v_call: TRBV4-1; cdr3_aa: CASSQEPTTGASYEQYF; cdr3_nt: TGCGCCAGCAGCCAAGAACCCACGACAGGGGCCTCCTACGAGCAGTACTTC
d_call: TRBD1; clone_size: -; j_call: TRBJ2-6; v_call: TRBV19; cdr3_aa: CASSVTGTVSSGANVLTF; cdr3_nt: TGTGCCAGTAGTGTGACCGGGACAGTGAGCTCTGGGGCCAACGTCCTGACTTTC
d_call: TRBD1; clone_size: -; j_call: TRBJ1-1; v_call: TRBV4-2; cdr3_aa: CASSQVGKGAGGTEAFF; cdr3_nt: TGTGCCAGCAGCCAAGTGGGGAAGGGGGCGGGAGGCACTGAAGCTTTCTTT
d_call: -; clone_size: -; j_call: TRBJ1-1; v_call: TRBV10-3; cdr3_aa: CTISEGGRGTEAFF; cdr3_nt: TGTACCATCAGTGAGGGGGGCCGGGGCACTGAAGCTTTCTTT
d_call: TRBD1; clone_size: -; j_call: TRBJ1-3; v_call: TRBV9; cdr3_aa: CASSTDREVTGNTIYF; cdr3_nt: TGTGCCAGCAGCACCGACAGGGAGGTGACTGGAAACACCATATATTTT
d_call: -; clone_size: -; j_call: TRBJ2-1; v_call: TRBV5-8; cdr3_aa: CASSSGTRSYNEQFF; cdr3_nt: TGTGCCAGCAGCTCCGGGACTCGCTCCTACAATGAGCAGTTCTTC
d_call: TRBD2; clone_size: -; j_call: TRBJ2-7; v_call: TRBV28; cdr3_aa: CASSMTSGRGDHEQYF; cdr3_nt: TGTGCCAGCAGCATGACTAGCGGGAGGGGCGACCACGAGCAGTACTTC
d_call: TRBD1; clone_size: -; j_call: TRBJ1-1; v_call: TRBV19; cdr3_aa: CASIKDRGAYEAFF; cdr3_nt: TGTGCCAGTATAAAGGACAGGGGGGCTTATGAAGCTTTCTTT
d_call: TRBD2; clone_size: -; j_call: TRBJ2-1; v_call: TRBV24-1; cdr3_aa: CATEGTIDNEQFF; cdr3_nt: TGTGCCACCGAAGGGACTATCGACAATGAGCAGTTCTTC
d_call: -; clone_size: -; j_call: TRBJ1-1; v_call: TRBV6-5; cdr3_aa: CASNSAPGGYTEAFF; cdr3_nt: TGTGCCAGCAACTCCGCCCCCGGGGGTTACACTGAAGCTTTCTTT
d_call: -; clone_size: -; j_call: TRBJ2-2; v_call: TRBV21-1; cdr3_aa: CASRANRASNTGELFF; cdr3_nt: TGTGCCAGCAGGGCTAACAGGGCTTCGAACACCGGGGAGCTGTTTTTT
d_call: -; clone_size: -; j_call: TRBJ2-7; v_call: TRBV10-3; cdr3_aa: CAISPGDAHEQYF; cdr3_nt: TGTGCCATCAGCCCTGGAGACGCCCACGAGCAGTACTTC
d_call: -; clone_size: -; j_call: TRBJ2-3; v_call: TRBV5-1; cdr3_aa: CASSLGATDTQYF; cdr3_nt: TGCGCCAGCAGCTTGGGAGCCACAGATACGCAGTATTTT
d_call: -; clone_size: -; j_call: TRBJ1-2; v_call: TRBV6-5; cdr3_aa: CASSSTEANYGYTF; cdr3_nt: TGTGCCAGCAGCTCCACAGAAGCTAACTATGGCTACACCTTC
d_call: -; clone_size: -; j_call: TRBJ1-6; v_call: TRBV12-2; cdr3_aa: CASRLARRCKPPPLHF; cdr3_nt: TGTGCAAGTCGCTTAGCTCGCCGTTGTAAGCCCCCACCCCTCCACTTT
d_call: TRBD2; clone_size: -; j_call: TRBJ2-7; v_call: TRBV6-2/TRBV6-3; cdr3_aa: CASSYSSSGGSSSYEQYF; cdr3_nt: TGTGCCAGCAGTTACTCGTCTAGCGGGGGTTCCAGCTCCTACGAGCAGTACTTC
d_call: TRBD1; clone_size: -; j_call: TRBJ1-2; v_call: TRBV5-1; cdr3_aa: CASSRDRAEYGYTF; cdr3_nt: TGCGCCAGCAGTCGGGACAGGGCGGAGTATGGCTACACCTTC
d_call: -; clone_size: -; j_call: TRBJ2-7; v_call: TRBV7-8; cdr3_aa: CASSRDHRAGGYEQYF; cdr3_nt: TGTGCCAGCAGCCGAGATCACAGAGCGGGCGGGTACGAGCAGTACTTC
d_call: -; clone_size: -; j_call: TRBJ2-5; v_call: TRBV7-8; cdr3_aa: CASTLGGTDQETQYF; cdr3_nt: TGTGCCAGCACCTTAGGCGGGACAGACCAAGAGACCCAGTACTTC
d_call: TRBD1; clone_size: once; j_call: TRBJ1-1; v_call: TRBV3-1/TRBV3-2; cdr3_aa: CASSQAGTALSEAFF; cdr3_nt: TGTGCCAGCAGCCAAGCCGGGACAGCCCTATCCGAAGCTTTCTTT
d_call: TRBD1; clone_size: few; j_call: TRBJ1-4; v_call: TRBV27; cdr3_aa: CASSPTLAGGSEKLFF; cdr3_nt: TGTGCCAGCAGTCCCACCTTGGCAGGGGGGAGCGAAAAACTGTTTTTT
d_call: -; clone_size: -; j_call: TRBJ1-2; v_call: TRBV27; cdr3_aa: CASREPGKGYTF; cdr3_nt: TGTGCCAGCAGAGAACCCGGGAAGGGCTACACCTTC
d_call: -; clone_size: -; j_call: TRBJ1-2; v_call: TRBV7-9; cdr3_aa: CASSQDSGYTF; cdr3_nt: TGTGCCAGCAGCCAGGACAGCGGCTACACCTTC
d_call: -; clone_size: -; j_call: TRBJ1-2; v_call: TRBV11-2; cdr3_aa: CASSLDLYGDYGYTF; cdr3_nt: TGTGCCAGCAGCTTAGATCTTTACGGGGACTATGGCTACACCTTC
d_call: -; clone_size: -; j_call: TRBJ2-3; v_call: TRBV10-2; cdr3_aa: CASSLSGLGTDTQYF; cdr3_nt: TGCGCCAGCAGTCTTTCGGGACTTGGCACAGATACGCAGTATTTT
d_call: -; clone_size: -; j_call: TRBJ2-7; v_call: TRBV7-2; cdr3_aa: CASSLEDSWAYEQYF; cdr3_nt: TGTGCCAGCAGCTTAGAGGACTCCTGGGCCTACGAGCAGTACTTC
d_call: -; clone_size: -; j_call: TRBJ1-2; v_call: TRBV19; cdr3_aa: CASTNKDLAQGGYTF; cdr3_nt: TGTGCCAGTACGAATAAAGACCTTGCCCAGGGTGGCTACACCTTC
d_call: -; clone_size: -; j_call: TRBJ1-6; v_call: TRBV4-3; cdr3_aa: CASSQDPGRAGSPLHF; cdr3_nt: TGCGCCAGCAGCCAAGATCCCGGCAGGGCGGGATCACCCCTCCACTTT
d_call: TRBD2; clone_size: -; j_call: TRBJ2-1; v_call: TRBV4-2; cdr3_aa: CASSQEVSGRGYEQFF; cdr3_nt: TGTGCCAGCAGCCAAGAGGTCAGCGGGAGAGGGTATGAGCAGTTCTTC
d_call: TRBD2; clone_size: -; j_call: TRBJ2-2; v_call: TRBV19; cdr3_aa: CASSTGLAANTGELFF; cdr3_nt: TGTGCCAGTAGTACCGGACTAGCCGCTAACACCGGGGAGCTGTTTTTT
d_call: TRBD2; clone_size: -; j_call: TRBJ2-7; v_call: TRBV7-2; cdr3_aa: CASSLGGRAGYEQYF; cdr3_nt: TGTGCCAGCAGCTTAGGCGGGAGGGCCGGCTACGAGCAGTACTTC
d_call: -; clone_size: -; j_call: TRBJ2-7; v_call: TRBV6-5; cdr3_aa: CASTPGISYEQYF; cdr3_nt: TGTGCCAGTACCCCAGGGATATCCTACGAGCAGTACTTC
d_call: -; clone_size: -; j_call: TRBJ1-3; v_call: TRBV7-9; cdr3_aa: CASSGEDARNTIYF; cdr3_nt: TGTGCCAGCAGCGGGGAGGATGCCCGAAACACCATATATTTT
d_call: TRBD1; clone_size: -; j_call: TRBJ2-5; v_call: TRBV3-1/TRBV3-2; cdr3_aa: CASSQTAGTGGMETQYF; cdr3_nt: TGTGCCAGCAGCCAAACGGCCGGGACAGGGGGCATGGAGACCCAGTACTTC
d_call: -; clone_size: -; j_call: TRBJ2-7; v_call: TRBV18; cdr3_aa: CASSPADLRNEQYF; cdr3_nt: TGTGCCAGCTCACCGGCGGATTTGAGAAACGAGCAGTACTTC
d_call: -; clone_size: -; j_call: TRBJ1-6; v_call: TRBV5-1; cdr3_aa: CASSGPGRDYSPLHF; cdr3_nt: TGCGCCAGCAGCGGCCCCGGGCGGGATTACTCACCCCTCCACTTT
d_call: TRBD2; clone_size: -; j_call: TRBJ2-1; v_call: TRBV7-9; cdr3_aa: CASLPGTTIMGQFF; cdr3_nt: TGTGCCAGCCTTCCCGGGACTACTATAATGGGGCAGTTCTTC
d_call: -; clone_size: few; j_call: TRBJ2-7; v_call: TRBV21-1; cdr3_aa: CASSKAKPYWAGEYEQYF; cdr3_nt: TGTGCCAGCAGCAAAGCTAAGCCCTATTGGGCGGGAGAATACGAGCAGTACTTC
d_call: -; clone_size: -; j_call: TRBJ2-7; v_call: TRBV6-5; cdr3_aa: CASMGSSYEQYF; cdr3_nt: TGTGCCAGCATGGGGAGCTCCTACGAGCAGTACTTC
d_call: TRBD1; clone_size: -; j_call: TRBJ1-2; v_call: TRBV6-6; cdr3_aa: CASSRPGTGGLLNYGYTF; cdr3_nt: TGTGCCAGCAGTCGCCCGGGAACAGGGGGCCTCTTAAACTATGGCTACACCTTC
d_call: TRBD1; clone_size: -; j_call: TRBJ1-2; v_call: TRBV2; cdr3_aa: CASSENSNRGGYTF; cdr3_nt: TGTGCCAGCAGTGAAAATTCCAACAGGGGCGGCTACACCTTC
d_call: -; clone_size: -; j_call: TRBJ1-6; v_call: TRBV15; cdr3_aa: CATSRGTNYNSPLHF; cdr3_nt: TGTGCCACCAGCAGAGGCACAAACTATAATTCACCCCTCCACTTT
d_call: -; clone_size: -; j_call: TRBJ1-4; v_call: TRBV21-1; cdr3_aa: CASSTDVGATNEKLFF; cdr3_nt: TGTGCCAGCAGCACCGATGTAGGGGCAACTAATGAAAAACTGTTTTTT
d_call: -; clone_size: -; j_call: TRBJ1-6; v_call: TRBV15; cdr3_aa: CATSVIYNSPLHF; cdr3_nt: TGTGCCACCTCGGTAATTTATAATTCACCCCTCCACTTT
d_call: TRBD2; clone_size: -; j_call: TRBJ2-7; v_call: TRBV13; cdr3_aa: CASSLELAAYEQYF; cdr3_nt: TGTGCCAGCAGCTTAGAACTAGCGGCCTACGAGCAGTACTTC
d_call: -; clone_size: -; j_call: TRBJ1-3; v_call: TRBV18; cdr3_aa: CASSPQGMNSGNTIYF; cdr3_nt: TGTGCCAGCTCACCACAGGGGATGAACTCTGGAAACACCATATATTTT
d_call: -; clone_size: -; j_call: TRBJ1-4; v_call: TRBV29-1; cdr3_aa: CSAMYRDTLWANEKLFF; cdr3_nt: TGCAGCGCAATGTACCGGGACACTCTATGGGCTAATGAAAAACTGTTTTTT
d_call: TRBD2; clone_size: -; j_call: TRBJ2-1; v_call: TRBV3-1/TRBV3-2; cdr3_aa: CASSLLAGGPHEQFF; cdr3_nt: TGTGCCAGCAGCCTTCTAGCGGGGGGGCCCCATGAGCAGTTCTTC
d_call: TRBD2; clone_size: -; j_call: TRBJ2-4; v_call: TRBV6-5; cdr3_aa: CASSDSSGGYIQYF; cdr3_nt: TGTGCCAGCAGTGACTCTAGCGGAGGGTACATTCAGTACTTC
d_call: -; clone_size: -; j_call: TRBJ2-7; v_call: TRBV5-1; cdr3_aa: CASSLVWRETGEQYF; cdr3_nt: TGCGCCAGCAGCTTGGTATGGCGGGAGACAGGCGAGCAGTACTTC
d_call: -; clone_size: -; j_call: TRBJ2-5; v_call: TRBV5-1; cdr3_aa: CASSLEINQETQYF; cdr3_nt: TGCGCCAGCAGCTTGGAAATTAACCAAGAGACCCAGTACTTC